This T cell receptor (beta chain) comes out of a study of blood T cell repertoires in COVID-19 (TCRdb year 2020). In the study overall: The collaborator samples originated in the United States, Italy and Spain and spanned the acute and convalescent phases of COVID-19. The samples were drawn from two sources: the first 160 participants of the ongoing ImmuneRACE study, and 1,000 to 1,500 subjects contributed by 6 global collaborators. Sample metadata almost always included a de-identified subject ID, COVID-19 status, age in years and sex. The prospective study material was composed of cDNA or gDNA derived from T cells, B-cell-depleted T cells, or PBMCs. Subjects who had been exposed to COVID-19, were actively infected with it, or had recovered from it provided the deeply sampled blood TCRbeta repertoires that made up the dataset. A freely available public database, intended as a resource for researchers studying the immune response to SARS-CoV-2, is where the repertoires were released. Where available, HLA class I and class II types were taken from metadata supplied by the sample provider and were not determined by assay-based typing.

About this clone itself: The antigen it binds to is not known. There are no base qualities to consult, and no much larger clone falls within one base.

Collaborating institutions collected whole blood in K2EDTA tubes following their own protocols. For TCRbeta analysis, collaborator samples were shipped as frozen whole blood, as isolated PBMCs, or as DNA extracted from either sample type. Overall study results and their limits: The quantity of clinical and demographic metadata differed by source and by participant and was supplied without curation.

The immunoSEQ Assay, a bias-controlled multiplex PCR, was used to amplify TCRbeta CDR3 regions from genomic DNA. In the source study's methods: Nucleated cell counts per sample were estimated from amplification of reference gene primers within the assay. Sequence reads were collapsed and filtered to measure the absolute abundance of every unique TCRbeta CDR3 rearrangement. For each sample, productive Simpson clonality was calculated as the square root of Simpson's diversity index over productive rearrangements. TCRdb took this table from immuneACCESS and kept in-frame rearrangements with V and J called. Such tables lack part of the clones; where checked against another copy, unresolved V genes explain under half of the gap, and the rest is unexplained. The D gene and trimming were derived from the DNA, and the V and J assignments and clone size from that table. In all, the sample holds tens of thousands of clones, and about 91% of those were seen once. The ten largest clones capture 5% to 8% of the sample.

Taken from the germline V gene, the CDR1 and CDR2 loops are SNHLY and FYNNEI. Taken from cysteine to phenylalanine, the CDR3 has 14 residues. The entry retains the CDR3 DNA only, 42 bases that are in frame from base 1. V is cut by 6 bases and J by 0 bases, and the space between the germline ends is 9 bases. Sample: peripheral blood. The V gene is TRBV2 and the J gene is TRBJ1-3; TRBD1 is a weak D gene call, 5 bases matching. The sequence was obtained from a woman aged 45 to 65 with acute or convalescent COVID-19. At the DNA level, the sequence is TGTGCCAGCAGGGACACCTACTCTGGAAACACCATATATTTT. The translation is CASRDTYSGNTIYF.